These T cell receptor beta chains were read from a single sample in a study of T cell responses to AZD1222 COVID-19 vaccine. The repertoire was sequenced with immunoSEQ multiplex PCR; TCRdb's copy has only in-frame clones and lacks some. The sample includes roughly 120,000 clones, 88% of them seen just once. Sequenced here: peripheral blood, sampled on day 0 of MenACWY control vaccination. The receptors stem from an adult in good health. The CDR3 runs from the conserved cysteine through the conserved F or W. D genes are given only for firm matches. Size is omitted from some rows. Given values are once, few, many or a class for expanded clones.

clone size: once; J gene: TRBJ2-2; D gene: TRBD2; V gene: TRBV4-2; CDR3 protein: CASSPHAGTSGTGELFF; CDR3 DNA: TGTGCCAGCAGCCCTCATGCGGGGACTAGCGGGACCGGGGAGCTGTTTTTT
clone size: .; J gene: TRBJ2-1; D gene: .; V gene: TRBV9; CDR3 protein: CASSVGVTLSGEEQFF; CDR3 DNA: TGTGCCAGCAGCGTGGGGGTCACCCTCAGTGGGGAAGAGCAGTTCTTC
clone size: once; J gene: TRBJ1-1; D gene: .; V gene: TRBV27; CDR3 protein: CASSLQGHGTEAFF; CDR3 DNA: TGTGCCAGCAGTTTACAGGGGCACGGCACTGAAGCTTTCTTT
clone size: .; J gene: TRBJ2-7; D gene: TRBD2; V gene: TRBV25-1; CDR3 protein: CASSEGASGRSYEQYF; CDR3 DNA: TGTGCCAGCAGTGAAGGGGCTAGCGGGAGGTCCTACGAGCAGTACTTC
clone size: once; J gene: TRBJ2-5; D gene: TRBD2; V gene: TRBV19; CDR3 protein: CASSNLAGIQETQYF; CDR3 DNA: TGTGCCAGTAGTAACCTAGCGGGCATACAAGAGACCCAGTACTTC
clone size: .; J gene: TRBJ2-1; D gene: .; V gene: TRBV10-3; CDR3 protein: CAISESAVSSYNEQFF; CDR3 DNA: TGTGCCATCAGTGAGTCAGCGGTGAGCTCCTACAATGAGCAGTTCTTC
clone size: .; J gene: TRBJ2-5; D gene: .; V gene: TRBV6-5; CDR3 protein: CASSQERGETQYF; CDR3 DNA: TGTGCCAGCAGTCAGGAGAGGGGGGAGACCCAGTACTTC
clone size: .; J gene: TRBJ2-1; D gene: TRBD2; V gene: TRBV30; CDR3 protein: CAWSRLRGRAGNEQFF; CDR3 DNA: TGTGCCTGGAGTAGGTTACGAGGGAGGGCCGGGAATGAGCAGTTCTTC
clone size: once; J gene: TRBJ2-2; D gene: .; V gene: TRBV5-1; CDR3 protein: CASSLVDRGGTGELFF; CDR3 DNA: TGCGCCAGCAGCTTGGTAGATAGGGGCGGCACCGGGGAGCTGTTTTTT
clone size: .; J gene: TRBJ2-3; D gene: .; V gene: TRBV10-1; CDR3 protein: CASSETGRPVDTQYF; CDR3 DNA: TGCGCCAGCAGTGAAACGGGGCGCCCGGTAGATACGCAGTATTTT
clone size: .; J gene: TRBJ2-5; D gene: .; V gene: TRBV2; CDR3 protein: CASSLWQGEETQYF; CDR3 DNA: TGTGCCAGCAGTTTATGGCAGGGAGAAGAGACCCAGTACTTC
clone size: .; J gene: TRBJ1-5; D gene: .; V gene: TRBV9; CDR3 protein: CASSVDAGHQPQHF; CDR3 DNA: TGTGCCAGCAGCGTAGACGCAGGCCATCAGCCCCAGCATTTT
clone size: .; J gene: TRBJ2-7; D gene: .; V gene: TRBV5-1; CDR3 protein: CASSLVVDYEQYF; CDR3 DNA: TGCGCCAGCAGCTTGGTGGTCGACTACGAGCAGTACTTC
clone size: .; J gene: TRBJ2-7; D gene: .; V gene: TRBV28; CDR3 protein: CASRSRGPFSYEQYF; CDR3 DNA: TGTGCCAGCCGGAGCAGGGGCCCATTTTCCTACGAGCAGTACTTC
clone size: .; J gene: TRBJ1-1; D gene: .; V gene: TRBV27; CDR3 protein: CASSSYTDTEAFF; CDR3 DNA: TGTGCCAGCAGTTCATACACTGACACTGAAGCTTTCTTT
clone size: .; J gene: TRBJ1-1; D gene: .; V gene: TRBV19; CDR3 protein: CASKYWGEMNTEAFF; CDR3 DNA: TGTGCCAGTAAGTACTGGGGTGAAATGAACACTGAAGCTTTCTTT
clone size: .; J gene: TRBJ1-2; D gene: .; V gene: TRBV5-1; CDR3 protein: CASAPDGNYGYTF; CDR3 DNA: TGCGCCAGCGCTCCCGACGGTAACTATGGCTACACCTTC
clone size: .; J gene: TRBJ2-5; D gene: TRBD1; V gene: TRBV2; CDR3 protein: CASSEGQGVGTQYF; CDR3 DNA: TGTGCCAGCAGTGAGGGTCAGGGGGTAGGGACCCAGTACTTC
clone size: .; J gene: TRBJ2-1; D gene: TRBD2; V gene: TRBV12-5; CDR3 protein: CASGSGTSGIDEQFF; CDR3 DNA: TGTGCTAGTGGTTCGGGGACTAGCGGGATCGATGAGCAGTTCTTC
clone size: .; J gene: TRBJ2-7; D gene: .; V gene: TRBV28; CDR3 protein: CASSLPPIGGAIHEQYF; CDR3 DNA: TGTGCCAGCAGTTTACCCCCCATTGGTGGGGCCATCCACGAGCAGTACTTC
clone size: .; J gene: TRBJ2-3; D gene: .; V gene: TRBV10-2; CDR3 protein: CASSERRLSTDTQYF; CDR3 DNA: TGCGCCAGCAGTGAACGGCGATTAAGCACAGATACGCAGTATTTT
clone size: .; J gene: TRBJ2-7; D gene: .; V gene: TRBV19; CDR3 protein: CASSIGLLYEQYF; CDR3 DNA: TGTGCCAGTAGTATAGGGCTGCTCTACGAGCAGTACTTC
clone size: once; J gene: TRBJ2-7; D gene: TRBD2; V gene: TRBV27; CDR3 protein: CASSRNRPSGTSGYEQYF; CDR3 DNA: TGTGCCAGCAGCAGAAACCGGCCTTCCGGGACTAGCGGTTACGAGCAGTACTTC
clone size: .; J gene: TRBJ2-7; D gene: .; V gene: TRBV11-2; CDR3 protein: CASSSVGYEQYF; CDR3 DNA: TGTGCCAGCAGCTCGGTAGGGTACGAGCAGTACTTC
clone size: few; J gene: TRBJ2-7; D gene: .; V gene: TRBV27; CDR3 protein: CASSLLSRERKQYF; CDR3 DNA: TGTGCCAGCAGTTTACTTTCCAGGGAACGAAAGCAGTACTTC
clone size: .; J gene: TRBJ2-6; D gene: .; V gene: TRBV24-1; CDR3 protein: CATSDFGTQGANVLTF; CDR3 DNA: TGTGCCACCAGTGATTTTGGGACCCAGGGGGCCAACGTCCTGACTTTC
clone size: once; J gene: TRBJ2-1; D gene: .; V gene: TRBV4-2; CDR3 protein: CASSQVIRDEQFF; CDR3 DNA: TGTGCCAGCAGCCAAGTAATTAGAGATGAGCAGTTCTTC
clone size: .; J gene: TRBJ1-1; D gene: TRBD1; V gene: TRBV5-1; CDR3 protein: CASSLARQGKRNTEAFF; CDR3 DNA: TGCGCCAGCAGCTTGGCTCGACAGGGTAAAAGGAACACTGAAGCTTTCTTT
clone size: .; J gene: TRBJ2-7; D gene: TRBD2; V gene: TRBV5-1; CDR3 protein: CASSFLRLAGVHEQYF; CDR3 DNA: TGCGCCAGCAGCTTCCTAAGACTAGCGGGAGTTCACGAGCAGTACTTC
clone size: .; J gene: TRBJ2-7; D gene: .; V gene: TRBV6-1; CDR3 protein: CASSERWRHEQYF; CDR3 DNA: TGTGCCAGCAGTGAACGTTGGAGACACGAGCAGTACTTC
clone size: .; J gene: TRBJ2-7; D gene: TRBD1; V gene: TRBV29-1; CDR3 protein: CSVVLISGTGFYEQYF; CDR3 DNA: TGCAGCGTTGTTCTAATCTCGGGGACAGGCTTCTACGAGCAGTACTTC
clone size: once; J gene: TRBJ1-1; D gene: .; V gene: TRBV2; CDR3 protein: CASSDGYTEAFF; CDR3 DNA: TGTGCCAGCAGTGATGGGTACACTGAAGCTTTCTTT
clone size: .; J gene: TRBJ2-7; D gene: TRBD1; V gene: TRBV10-3; CDR3 protein: CAISESLTGNYEQYF; CDR3 DNA: TGTGCCATCAGTGAGTCGTTGACAGGGAACTACGAGCAGTACTTC
clone size: once; J gene: TRBJ1-5; D gene: .; V gene: TRBV5-1; CDR3 protein: CASSQGQGQPQHF; CDR3 DNA: TGCGCCAGCAGCCAAGGGCAGGGACAGCCCCAGCATTTT
clone size: few; J gene: TRBJ2-7; D gene: TRBD1; V gene: TRBV28; CDR3 protein: CASRPGTGRIFLEQYF; CDR3 DNA: TGTGCCAGCAGGCCTGGGACAGGGCGTATCTTTTTAGAGCAGTACTTC
clone size: .; J gene: TRBJ2-1; D gene: TRBD2; V gene: TRBV28; CDR3 protein: CASRPTPYHSGRAEGNEQFF; CDR3 DNA: TGTGCCAGCAGACCCACGCCCTATCATAGCGGGAGGGCCGAGGGCAATGAGCAGTTCTTC
clone size: .; J gene: TRBJ2-1; D gene: .; V gene: TRBV6-4; CDR3 protein: CASSDPQGEQFF; CDR3 DNA: TGTGCCAGCAGTGACCCCCAAGGTGAGCAGTTCTTC
clone size: .; J gene: TRBJ1-1; D gene: .; V gene: TRBV10-3; CDR3 protein: CAISEGFTEAFF; CDR3 DNA: TGTGCCATCAGTGAGGGGTTCACTGAAGCTTTCTTT
clone size: .; J gene: TRBJ2-7; D gene: TRBD1; V gene: TRBV19; CDR3 protein: CASTGGLSYEQYF; CDR3 DNA: TGTGCCAGTACAGGGGGCCTGTCCTACGAGCAGTACTTC
clone size: once; J gene: TRBJ1-2; D gene: .; V gene: TRBV28; CDR3 protein: CASSFRGSGYGYTF; CDR3 DNA: TGTGCCAGCAGTTTCCGGGGTTCCGGCTATGGCTACACCTTC
clone size: .; J gene: TRBJ2-1; D gene: TRBD1; V gene: TRBV4-1; CDR3 protein: CASSQIAGGVYNEQFF; CDR3 DNA: TGCGCCAGCAGCCAAATAGCAGGGGGAGTGTACAATGAGCAGTTCTTC
clone size: .; J gene: TRBJ2-5; D gene: TRBD1; V gene: TRBV6-5; CDR3 protein: CASRGGQARQETQYF; CDR3 DNA: TGTGCCAGCAGGGGCGGACAGGCCCGACAAGAGACCCAGTACTTC
clone size: .; J gene: TRBJ1-5; D gene: .; V gene: TRBV14; CDR3 protein: CASSQAGKPQHF; CDR3 DNA: TGTGCCAGCAGCCAAGCAGGGAAGCCCCAGCATTTT